This entry concerns a single TCR beta chain. Its target is not known. Method: immunoSEQ multiplex PCR; TCRdb's copy keeps in-frame clones and lacks some. Of more than 550,000 clones listed, 92% are singletons. Germline values: CDR1 LNHDA, CDR2 SQIVND (reference sequence). The CDR3 contains 12 residues. V lost 4 bases to trimming and J lost 5 bases, with 8 bases between them. Terminally differentiated effector memory CD45RA+ cells were left out of the naive CD8 fraction, which was CD45RO-negative and positively selected for CCR7. The sample belongs to a study of shared clonotypes between healthy human individuals. The overall study: A donor's plate count was three for CD4 naive and three for CD4 memory; CD8 naive had two and CD8 memory one. Study-wide results and limits: Rarefaction showed sorted-subset sequencing was incomplete despite large depth.

The TCR was taken from a young man in good health. The chain links TRBV19 to TRBJ1-1; tentative D call: TRBD1 (5 bases). Source material: naive CD8+ T cells sorted from blood. CDR3 coding DNA: TGTGCCAGTAGTACAGGGAAGACTGAAGCTTTCTTT. Translation gives CASSTGKTEAFF.